The source of this T cell receptor beta chain is a study of blood T cell repertoires in COVID-19. Study details: T cells, B-cell-depleted T cells, or PBMCs supplied cDNA or gDNA.

Enrolled through a virtual design, the participants were between about 18 and 100 years of age and came from about two dozen US areas. Participants had their cohort set by participant-reported clinical history. The V end lost 10 bases, the J end lost 2 bases, and 15 bases lay between the germline ends. CDR1 and CDR2 (germline): MNHEY, SMNVEV (reference sequence). CDR3 length: 14 amino acids. Only in-frame clones appear in the TCRdb table, and some are missing; sequencing was by immunoSEQ multiplex PCR. The sample includes under 200,000 clones, more than 85% of them seen just once. The specimen was PBMCs or T cells enriched from blood (not recorded which). The gene calls are TRBV27 and TRBJ1-5; weak D call: TRBD1 (6 bases). The source of this sequence is a woman between 35 and 50 years old in a cohort exposed to, infected with or recovered from COVID-19 (not recorded which). For the CDR3, the DNA is TGTGCCATCTCGGGGGGCGGGGGCAATCAGCCCCAGCATTTT. Its protein product is CAISGGGGNQPQHF.